Detailed here is one T cell receptor (beta chain). The antigen remains undetermined. This entry comes from a study of T cells in Graves' hyperthyroidism and ophthalmopathy. Broader study findings: It was a median about 6.5 months before onset that the model predicted ophthalmopathy.

Germline CDR1 reads LNHDA; CDR2 reads SQIVND (reference sequence). Germline trimming cut 5 bases from V and 4 bases from J; bases unmatched to any gene: 4. This CDR3 is 14 amino acids long. In the ophthalmopathy cohort, Clinical Activity Score was at least 3, NOSPECS grade at least 4, and duration under 3 months. Researchers barred patients who had uncontrolled infection, other autoimmune disease, pregnancy or lactation. Fresh peripheral blood, under 13 ml, was the source of the PBMCs. Amplification of TCR beta CDR3 regions was performed using RNA transcripts as template. HTBI primers drove first-round RT-PCR of the TCR CDR3. TCRdb re-derived calls from the multiplex PCR reads in MiXCR, one entry per CDR3 protein. The sample has about 260,000 distinct CDR3 sequences, roughly 22% seen once.

The chain is built from TRBV19 and TRBJ1-4; 7 bases match TRBD1. Sequencing used blood. The source of this sequence is a man aged 25 to 40 with Graves' ophthalmopathy. CDR3 bases: TGTGCCAGTAGTGAGGGACAGATTAATGAAAAACTGTTTTTT. Amino acids: CASSEGQINEKLFF.